This T cell receptor (beta chain) is drawn from a study of regulatory T cells in long-lasting Graves disease. The time point is: newly diagnosed GD, antithyroid drugs for less than 3 months. PBMC-derived RNA was used for the TCR library. Graves' disease diagnosis relied on American Thyroid Association guidelines. The authors built TCR beta libraries using iRepertoire HTBI primers and Arm-PCR of CDR3 regions. TCRdb passed the multiplex PCR reads through MiXCR, listing each CDR3 protein once. The sample records 450,000 to 600,000 distinct CDR3 sequences, roughly 12% being singletons. V dropped 2 bases and J dropped 6 bases, with 7 bases sitting between them. This CDR3 is built from 12 residues. This clonotype appeared many times. Its target is not known. Points from the study as a whole: Persistent disease was characterized by preferential usage of TRBV28, TRBJ1-2 and TRBJ2-5. Having few samples may have compromised the accuracy.

These data were also reused for a study on T cells in Graves' hyperthyroidism and ophthalmopathy. That work states: Also found in blood were most expanded thyroid clonotypes above 0.001.

The clonotype originates from a man aged 30-40 years with Graves disease. The sequences come from peripheral blood mononuclear cells (PBMCs), collected at new diagnosis, from a patient treated with antithyroid drugs. The chain joins TRBV12-3 or TRBV12-4 to TRBJ1-2, with a tentative D call TRBD1 (5 bases). CDR3 DNA sequence: TGTGCCAGCAGTTTATTGGGGGATGGCTACACCTTC. Translating gives CASSLLGDGYTF.